One T cell receptor beta chain is described in this entry. Living in about two dozen US areas, the participants were between 18 and 89 years of age. No more than 2 weeks before study entry, exposed participants had met a case of COVID-19. The data stem from a study of blood T cell repertoires in COVID-19. Produced via immunoSEQ multiplex PCR; TCRdb's table is partial and in-frame only. The top ten hold around 5% of the sample, which has hundreds of thousands of clones, roughly 80% seen once. The CDR3 extends over 12 amino acids. V trimming: 4 bases; J trimming: 4 bases; junction bases outside the gene matches: 0. Germline V CDR1 and CDR2: SGHDN, FVKESK.

The receptor's source is a man in his forties who had been exposed to COVID-19. The material sequenced was PBMCs or T cells enriched from blood (not recorded which). The chain joins TRBV14 to TRBJ2-5, with 7 bases matching TRBD2. CDR3 region: CASSRGRETQYF. The CDR3 nucleotides are TGTGCCAGCAGCCGCGGGAGAGAGACCCAGTACTTC.